A single sample gave rise to the 30 T cell receptor beta chains below, sequenced in a study of T cell responses to AZD1222 COVID-19 vaccine. Using immunoSEQ multiplex PCR, the repertoire was profiled, and TCRdb retains in-frame clones only, with some absent. Among fewer than 90,000 clones listed, around nine tenths were seen once. The material sequenced was peripheral blood, taken 28 days after the second AZD1222 dose. The receptors originated from an adult who received the AZD1222 COVID-19 vaccine.

The CDR3 sequence: CASSQAQGSYNEQFF. In DNA form, the CDR3 reads TGTGCCAGCAGCCAAGCACAGGGGTCCTACAATGAGCAGTTCTTC. The chain uses TRBV3-1 (or the pseudogene TRBV3-2) and TRBJ2-1, with TRBD1 identical over 7 bases. The V and J ends lost 1 base and 1 base, in that order; junction bases with no gene match: 1. Germline-derived CDR1 and CDR2 are LGHDT and YNNKEL (reference sequence). The CDR3 totals 15 residues.

The genes are TRBV18 and TRBJ2-7, with 9 bases aligning to TRBD1. Trimming at V came to 0 bases and at J to 5 bases, leaving 5 bases not matched to a gene. The CDR3 extends over 15 amino acids. Germline V gene sequence: CDR1 KGHSH, CDR2 LQKENI. The CDR3 region is CASSPPGQGIHEQYF. The CDR3 DNA reads as TGTGCCAGCTCACCACCGGGACAGGGTATTCACGAGCAGTACTTC. Combining the CDR3 with reference TRBV18 and TRBJ2-7 gives the whole variable domain NAGVMQNPRHLVRRRGQEARLRCSPMKGHSHVYWYRQLPEEGLKFMVYLQKENIIDESGMPKERFSAEFPKEGPSILRIQQVVRGDSAAYFCASSPPGQGIHEQYFGPGTRLTVT.

The chain links TRBV2 to TRBJ1-3; D uncertain. This CDR3 region has 16 residues. CDR1 is SNHLY, CDR2 FYNNEI, per germline. V gave up 4 bases and J gave up 0 bases, with 13 bases separating them. CDR3 DNA: TGTGCCAGCAGTGTCGGCAGGCAAAGCTCTGGAAACACCATATATTTT. Amino acid sequence: CASSVGRQSSGNTIYF.

V usage is TRBV19 and J usage is TRBJ1-3, with unresolved D. Trimming cost V 4 bases and J 0 bases, with 13 bases left between them. The germline V gene has CDR1 LNHDA and CDR2 SQIVND (reference sequence). The CDR3 has 16 residues. The CDR3 DNA reads TGTGCCAGTAGTAGGACCCCCCCAAGCTCTGGAAACACCATATATTTT. Its protein product is CASSRTPPSSGNTIYF.

The gene calls are TRBV25-1 and TRBJ1-2, with a weak D call TRBD1 (5 bases). CDR3 length: 13 residues. CDR1 and CDR2 from the germline V gene are MGHDK and SYGVNS. The V end lost 1 base, the J end lost 3 bases, and 6 bases lay between the germline ends. The CDR3 region has the DNA TGTGCCAGCAGTGAATTCAGGGACTATGGCTACACCTTC. Protein: CASSEFRDYGYTF.

For the CDR3, the DNA is TGTGCCAGCAGTTACTCGACCGGGACTCAGTTCTTC. Amino acids: CASSYSTGTQFF. The chain links TRBV6-5 to TRBJ2-1; the D gene is possibly TRBD2 (6 bases). Deletions cut 0 bases from V and 13 bases from J, with 10 bases between. This CDR3 comprises 12 residues. CDR1 is MNHEY and CDR2 is SVGAGI in the germline V gene.

The V call is TRBV7-3, the J call TRBJ2-5; 7 nucleotides match TRBD1. The CDR3 contains 16 residues. CDR1 and CDR2 (germline): SGHTA, FQGTGA. V shed 3 bases, J shed 2 bases, and the junction held 9 bases outside the gene matches. CDR3 loop: CASSLFAGGTQETQYF. The CDR3 nucleotides read TGTGCCAGCAGCTTGTTTGCAGGGGGTACGCAAGAGACCCAGTACTTC.

This rearrangement joins TRBV21-1 to TRBJ2-1; the DNA was not compared with TRBD1, the D call given in the table. TRBV21-1 is a documented pseudogene. The CDR3 covers 16 residues. This chain's CDR3 is CASSRERGQGNDEQFF. The CDR3 DNA sequence: TGTGCCAGCAGCCGGGAACGGGGACAGGGGAACGATGAGCAGTTCTTC.

The rearrangement uses TRBV10-3 and TRBJ1-5; weak D call: TRBD1 (5 bases). V shed 6 bases and J shed 4 bases, with 10 bases lying between them. The CDR3 loop spans 13 amino acids. Per germline, CDR1 ENHRY and CDR2 SYGVKD. The CDR3 bases are TGTGCCATCAGAGACAGAAGAAATCAGCCCCAGCATTTT. Amino acid sequence: CAIRDRRNQPQHF.

This clone appeared a single time. This chain joins TRBV10-3 and TRBJ1-6, with 7 positions matching TRBD1. The germline CDR1 and CDR2 sequences are ENHRY and SYGVKD. V shed 10 bases and J 7 bases; nucleotides not matched to a gene: 13. The CDR3 extends over 15 amino acids. CDR3 DNA: TGTGCCACCCCCCGCGGCCCAGGGGGGAATTCACCCCTCCACTTT. Residues: CATPRGPGGNSPLHF.

The chain combines TRBV3-1 (or the pseudogene TRBV3-2) with TRBJ2-1; no reliable D call. Germline assignment: CDR1 LGHDT and CDR2 YNNKEL (reference sequence). The V end lost 4 bases, the J end lost 5 bases, and 12 bases lay between the germline ends. The CDR3 length is 14 residues. CDR3 in amino acids: CASSPPSRDNEQFF. In DNA, the CDR3 is TGTGCCAGCAGCCCCCCCTCACGAGACAATGAGCAGTTCTTC.

The chain links TRBV5-1 to TRBJ2-5, with 8 nucleotides matching TRBD1. This CDR3 region has 15 residues. V trimming: 6 bases; J trimming: 0 bases; junction bases outside the gene matches: 7. Looked up from germline, CDR1 is SGHRS and CDR2 is YFSETQ. This CDR3 is CASNLETGDQETQYF. CDR3 nucleotide sequence: TGCGCCAGCAACCTAGAGACAGGGGACCAAGAGACCCAGTACTTC.

The CDR3 DNA is TGTGCCAGCAGGTCAGGAGCATCTAGATTCTCTGGGGCCAACGTCCTGACTTTC. This codes for CASRSGASRFSGANVLTF. This sequence joins TRBV5-6 and TRBJ2-6; D is ambiguous. CDR3 length equals 18 residues. V was pared by 5 bases and J by 0 bases, with 18 bases between. In germline, CDR1 is SGHDT, CDR2 YYEEEE.

V usage is TRBV27 and J usage is TRBJ2-2; D is unclear. Germline V gene data show CDR1 as MNHEY and CDR2 as SMNVEV (reference sequence). The V end lost 6 bases, the J end lost 0 bases, and 8 bases lay between the germline ends. The CDR3 is made up of 14 amino acids. CDR3 loop: CASSRLPNTGELFF. As DNA, the CDR3 is TGTGCCAGCAGCCGACTGCCGAACACCGGGGAGCTGTTTTTT.

The genes are TRBV19 and TRBJ2-5; 9 nucleotides align to TRBD1. CDR1 and CDR2 (germline): LNHDA, SQIVND (reference sequence). This CDR3 is 15 amino acids long. V lost 7 bases, J lost 5 bases, and 11 bases stayed unmatched. The CDR3 DNA reads TGTGCCAGTACCGCTGGGACAGGGCGGTTTGAGACCCAGTACTTC. This gives the protein CASTAGTGRFETQYF.

The gene calls are TRBV29-1 and TRBJ2-7, with 7 bases matching TRBD1. The CDR3 length is 15 residues. With 6 bases clipped from V and 3 bases from J, the junction kept 14 bases outside the gene matches. From germline, CDR1 is SQVTM and CDR2 ANQGSEA. CDR3 sequence reads: CSVQLPARGNYEQYF. CDR3 bases: TGCAGCGTCCAGCTGCCGGCCAGGGGGAACTACGAGCAGTACTTC.

This clone was seen just once. This chain uses TRBV5-4 with TRBJ1-2; 7 bases are a match to TRBD1. Trimming cost V 4 bases and J 2 bases; bases outside gene matches: 5. Germline values: CDR1 SGHNT, CDR2 YYREEE (reference sequence). The CDR3 contains 14 residues. The CDR3 region is CASSAGQANYGYTF. DNA for the CDR3: TGTGCCAGCAGCGCTGGACAGGCCAACTATGGCTACACCTTC.

The chain joins TRBV5-1 to TRBJ2-1, with D maybe TRBD2 (6 bases). Germline V gives CDR1 SGHRS, CDR2 YFSETQ. CDR3 size: 13 residues. V was clipped by 3 bases and J by 5 bases, with 9 bases between them. CDR3 sequence (DNA): TGCGCCAGCAGCTGGGGCGGGAACAATGAGCAGTTCTTC. It translates to CASSWGGNNEQFF.

This clone was counted once. The chain carries TRBV4-2 and TRBJ2-1; tentative D call: TRBD2 (6 bases). Looked up from germline, CDR1 is LGHNA and CDR2 is YNFKEQ. V was clipped by 0 bases and J by 4 bases, with 25 bases between them. This CDR3 spans 20 amino acids. The CDR3 reads CASSQDDKTAGTVTYNEQFF. The CDR3 bases are TGTGCCAGCAGCCAAGACGACAAAACGGCGGGGACGGTGACATACAATGAGCAGTTCTTC.

The chain uses TRBV19 and TRBJ2-7; D is undetermined. The CDR3 loop spans 15 amino acids. Trimming took 0 bases from V and 0 from J, leaving 9 bases between them. Germline V gene sequence: CDR1 LNHDA, CDR2 SQIVND (reference sequence). CDR3 amino acids: CASSIEVASSYEQYF. The DNA of the CDR3 is TGTGCCAGTAGTATAGAAGTGGCATCCTCCTACGAGCAGTACTTC.

The rearrangement uses TRBV12-5 and TRBJ1-1; tentatively, D is TRBD1 (6 bases). The CDR3 consists of 14 residues. Trimming removed 9 bases from V and 7 bases from J, with 21 bases in between. Germline assignment: CDR1 LGHNT and CDR2 FRNRAP. The CDR3 bases are TGTGCTAGCGCAACACAGGGAGGTCGGGATGAAGCTTTCTTT. It translates to CASATQGGRDEAFF.

CDR3 DNA: TGTGCCAGCAGCCGAGGACAGACTGAAGCTTTCTTT. Translating it yields CASSRGQTEAFF. The chain joins TRBV11-3 to TRBJ1-1, with TRBD1 as a possible D gene (6 bases). CDR1 SGHNT and CDR2 YENEEA come from the germline V gene. CDR3 length: 12 amino acids. Deletions cut 5 bases from V and 5 bases from J, with 9 bases between.

The chain couples TRBV28 to TRBJ2-2; 8 positions match TRBD1. Germline trimming cut 5 bases from V and 2 bases from J; bases unmatched to any gene: 13. The CDR3 totals 18 residues. Germline CDR1 and CDR2: MDHEN and SYDVKM. The CDR3 DNA is TGTGCCAGCAGTACCCCGTTCCCGGGACAGGTTAACACCGGGGAGCTGTTTTTT. It specifies CASSTPFPGQVNTGELFF.

The genes are TRBV2 and TRBJ2-5; 10 nucleotides agree with TRBD2. The germline V gene encodes CDR1 SNHLY and CDR2 FYNNEI. With 8 bases clipped from V and 5 bases from J, the junction kept 5 bases outside the gene matches. This CDR3 region has 13 residues. CDR3: CASYLAGVETQYF. In DNA form, the CDR3 reads TGTGCCAGCTATCTAGCGGGAGTGGAGACCCAGTACTTC.

The chain uses TRBV5-4 and TRBJ1-1; D might be TRBD1 (6 bases). This CDR3 has 13 amino acids. The V end was cut by 6 bases, the J end by 0 bases, with 9 bases between. In germline, CDR1 is SGHNT, CDR2 YYREEE (reference sequence). The CDR3 nucleotides read TGTGCCAGCACCTGGGACATGAACACTGAAGCTTTCTTT. It yields the protein CASTWDMNTEAFF.

This clone showed up just a few times. V and J are TRBV5-1 and TRBJ1-1; unclear D gene. Germline CDR1 reads SGHRS; CDR2 reads YFSETQ. V dropped 2 bases and J dropped 1 base, with 6 bases sitting between them. The CDR3 has 13 amino acids. The CDR3 spells CASSFSGNTEAFF. The CDR3, as DNA: TGCGCCAGCAGCTTTTCAGGGAACACTGAAGCTTTCTTT.

The chain uses TRBV12-5 and TRBJ1-2; 8 nucleotides line up with TRBD1. After removal of 7 bases from V and 4 bases from J, the junction contained 8 bases not matched to a gene. Germline V gene data show CDR1 as LGHNT and CDR2 as FRNRAP. This CDR3 region has 14 residues. DNA of the CDR3: TGTGCTAGTGCCCAACAGGGGGGAGGCTATGGCTACACCTTC. Its protein is CASAQQGGGYGYTF. The full variable domain, its missing parts supplied by reference TRBV12-5 and TRBJ1-2, is DARVTQTPRHKVTEMGQEVTMRCQPILGHNTVFWYRQTMMQGLELLAYFRNRAPLDDSGMPKDRFSAEMPDATLATLKIQPSEPRDSAVYFCASAQQGGGYGYTFGSGTRLTVV.

The DNA for the CDR3 is TGTGCCAGCAGGTCTGATTCCTATGGCTACACCTTC. This sequence encodes CASRSDSYGYTF. The chain employs TRBV2 and TRBJ1-2; D is unclear. V was shortened by 6 bases and J by 4 bases, with 9 bases between the two germline ends. CDR1 and CDR2 from the germline V gene are SNHLY and FYNNEI. The CDR3 covers 12 residues.

The CDR3 region has the DNA TGTGCCAGCTCATCATACTCCGGAGGACACGATGAGCAGTTCTTC. This translates into CASSSYSGGHDEQFF. The chain carries TRBV18 and TRBJ2-1; D may match TRBD1 or TRBD2 (5 bases each). The germline V and J ends were trimmed by 5 bases and 8 bases, with 19 bases remaining between them. The CDR3 runs 15 residues. Germline CDR1 is KGHSH and CDR2 is LQKENI.

The rearrangement joins TRBV4-2 to TRBJ2-7; tentatively, D is TRBD1 (6 bases). The CDR3 contains 18 residues. CDR1 is LGHNA and CDR2 is YNFKEQ in the germline V gene. V was clipped by 1 base and J by 0 bases, with 19 bases between them. The DNA for the CDR3 is TGTGCCAGCAGCCAAGTGAACTCCGGGACAACCGACTCCTACGAGCAGTACTTC. Translation: CASSQVNSGTTDSYEQYF.